These 2 T cell receptor beta chains were sequenced from one sample in a study of a mutant IDH1 vaccine in newly diagnosed glioma. These receptors are not linked to any known antigen. As to time point: week 47, end of study. Topical imiquimod accompanied each vaccine dose, which consisted of 300 ug of mutant IDH1 20-mer peptide. Some clones are missing from TCRdb's copy, which holds only in-frame ones; the method was immunoSEQ multiplex PCR. Found here are over 30,000 clones, about 87% of them singletons; the top ten hold more than 10%. The sequencing here drew on PBMCs, taken from a glioma patient whose treatment included an IDH1 peptide vaccine. These receptors all come from a woman under 40 with glioma.

J is TRBJ2-7 and V is TRBV5-6; 13 positions agree with TRBD2. With V trimmed by 1 base and J by 3 bases, 10 bases remained unmatched. The CDR3 is made up of 18 amino acids. The V gene's germline CDR1 is SGHDT and CDR2 YYEEEE. CDR3: CASSLLLAGGRSFYEQYF. CDR3 DNA sequence: TGTGCCAGCAGCTTGCTACTAGCGGGGGGGCGGTCGTTCTACGAGCAGTACTTC.

The V gene is TRBV4-2, the J gene TRBJ1-5, with D possibly TRBD1 on 5 matching bases. Deletions cut 0 bases from V and 1 base from J, with 10 bases between. This CDR3 is 16 amino acids long. Germline V gene sequence: CDR1 LGHNA, CDR2 YNFKEQ. The CDR3 nucleotides read TGTGCCAGCAGCCAAGATCTTCGGGGGAGCAATCAGCCCCAGCATTTT. It translates to CASSQDLRGSNQPQHF.